These T cell receptor beta chains were read from a single sample in a study of shared clonotypes between healthy human individuals. Measured with immunoSEQ multiplex PCR; TCRdb has only the in-frame clones, and not every one. The table lists about 480,000 clones, 79% of them singletons. Sequenced material: PBMCs. Source of these receptors: a woman in her thirties or forties in good health. Some clones in this sample may be carry-over from other donors' samples. Both conserved end residues are part of each CDR3. The D gene is left open where the match is weak. Only part of the rows carry a size: once, few, many, or a class if the clone is expanded.

V	size	D	J	DNA	CDR3
TRBV10-3	NA	NA	TRBJ2-7	TGTGCCATCGGGGGGATTACAGGGCACGGGCAGTACTTC	CAIGGITGHGQYF
TRBV6-1	NA	NA	TRBJ1-2	TGTGCCAGCAGTGAACCGGACGGATATCCGGGCTACACCTTC	CASSEPDGYPGYTF
TRBV6-1	once	TRBD2	TRBJ2-1	TGTGCCAGCAGGTTACTAGTGCGGGGGGAGCAGTTCTTC	CASRLLVRGEQFF
TRBV18	NA	NA	TRBJ2-5	TGTGCCAGCTCACTAGGGGGACGAGAGACCCAGTACTTC	CASSLGGRETQYF
TRBV18	NA	NA	TRBJ2-2	TGTGCCAGCTCACCAGGGAACACCGGGGAGCTGTTTTTT	CASSPGNTGELFF
TRBV28	NA	TRBD1	TRBJ2-7	TGTGCCAGCAGTCCCCGGACAGGGGTCCCTCCTCTACCCTACGAGCAGTACTTC	CASSPRTGVPPLPYEQYF
TRBV2	NA	NA	TRBJ2-2	TGTGCCAGCAGCCAGGGGCTCGGCACCGGGGAGCTGTTTTTT	CASSQGLGTGELFF
TRBV6-5	NA	NA	TRBJ2-3	TGTGCCAGCAGTCCGACAGCAACTAGCACAGATACGCAGTATTTT	CASSPTATSTDTQYF
TRBV5-4	NA	NA	TRBJ2-1	TGTGCCAGCAGCCTGAGAAACCAATACAATGAGCAGTTCTTC	CASSLRNQYNEQFF
TRBV11-2	NA	TRBD2	TRBJ2-2	TGTGCCAGCAGCTTAGGACTAGCGGGAGGTACCGGGGAGCTGTTTTTT	CASSLGLAGGTGELFF
TRBV11-2	once	NA	TRBJ2-1	TGTGCCAGCAGCTTAGCTGGAGTGTCCTACAATGAGCAGTTCTTC	CASSLAGVSYNEQFF
TRBV5-6	few	TRBD1	TRBJ2-7	TGTGCCAGCAGCATGCAGGGGGATCCCTACGAGCAGTACTTC	CASSMQGDPYEQYF
TRBV7-2	NA	NA	TRBJ2-3	TGTGCCAGCAGCTTAGTGGGGGAGGGCACAGATACGCAGTATTTT	CASSLVGEGTDTQYF
TRBV6-1	NA	TRBD1	TRBJ2-7	TGTGCCAGCAGGCCCGCAGGGGGCTACGAGCAGTACTTC	CASRPAGGYEQYF
TRBV9	NA	NA	TRBJ2-7	TGTGCCAGCAGTGATGGGACCACCTACGAGCAGTACTTC	CASSDGTTYEQYF
TRBV7-6	NA	TRBD2	TRBJ2-1	TGTGCCAGCAGCTTAGGGACTAGCGGGAGCTCCAATGAGCAGTTCTTC	CASSLGTSGSSNEQFF
TRBV7-3	NA	NA	TRBJ2-3	TGTGCCAGCAGCCCCCTCAGTGTGGGAGCCACAGATACGCAGTATTTT	CASSPLSVGATDTQYF
TRBV7-7	NA	NA	TRBJ2-5	TGTGCTAGCAGCTTAGACCCCGGCAGGCAAGAGACCCAGTACTTC	CASSLDPGRQETQYF
TRBV28	NA	NA	TRBJ2-7	TGTGCCAGCAGCTATTGGACAGCCTACGAGCAGTACTTC	CASSYWTAYEQYF
TRBV7-3	NA	NA	TRBJ1-2	TGTGCCAGCAGCGCCACCGGGGCTAACTATGGCTACACCTTC	CASSATGANYGYTF
TRBV20-1	NA	NA	TRBJ2-3	TGCAGTGCGGACACTGCAGATACGCAGTATTTT	CSADTADTQYF
TRBV18	NA	TRBD1	TRBJ1-5	TGTGCCAGCTCACGACGACAGGGAAGCAGAGGTCAGCCCCAGCATTTT	CASSRRQGSRGQPQHF
TRBV5-8	NA	TRBD1	TRBJ1-1	TGTGCCAGCAGCAAAGGACAGGGGGTGACTGAAGCTTTCTTT	CASSKGQGVTEAFF
TRBV5-1	few	NA	TRBJ2-2	TGCGCCAGCAGCCTGAACACCGGGGAGCTGTTTTTT	CASSLNTGELFF
TRBV5-1	NA	TRBD2	TRBJ2-7	TGCGCCAGCAGCTTCAGCGGGAGTGCGTACGAGCAGTACTTC	CASSFSGSAYEQYF
TRBV15	NA	TRBD1	TRBJ2-5	TGTGCCACCAGCATCCCGAGACAGGGCCTAGGAGAGACCCAGTACTTC	CATSIPRQGLGETQYF
TRBV11-2	NA	TRBD1	TRBJ2-7	TGTGCCAGCAGCTTCGGACAGGGCTACGAGCAGTACTTC	CASSFGQGYEQYF
TRBV5-1	few	NA	TRBJ1-1	TGCGCCAGCAGCGCCAGGGGGAACACTGAAGCTTTCTTT	CASSARGNTEAFF
TRBV6-4	NA	TRBD2	TRBJ2-1	TGTGCCAGCAGTGAGGGTAGCGGGAGCAATGAGCAGTTCTTC	CASSEGSGSNEQFF
TRBV9	NA	TRBD1	TRBJ2-3	TGTGCCAGCAGCTCGAGACAGGGGGTTAGGGCAGATACGCAGTATTTT	CASSSRQGVRADTQYF
TRBV29-1	NA	TRBD1	TRBJ1-1	TGCAGCGGGGAAAAAAGCCGGGACAGGGCCCAGCCGGGAGCTTTCTTT	CSGEKSRDRAQPGAFF
TRBV27	NA	TRBD2	TRBJ2-1	TGTGCCAGCAGACCGACTAGCGGGAGTAAGTATGAGCAGTTCTTC	CASRPTSGSKYEQFF
TRBV28	few	TRBD1	TRBJ1-2	TGTGCCAGCAGTATCGGACAGGGGTATGGCTACACCTTC	CASSIGQGYGYTF
TRBV15	few	NA	TRBJ2-7	TGTGCCACCAGCAGAGTTTCGGGGGCCCACGAGCAGTACTTC	CATSRVSGAHEQYF
TRBV30	once	TRBD1	TRBJ2-1	TGTGCCTGTTCTTATCCGACAGGGAACAATGAGCAGTTCTTC	CACSYPTGNNEQFF
TRBV11-3	NA	TRBD2	TRBJ2-2	TGTGCCAGCAGCGGGGGACTAGCGGGCCACGGGGAGCTGTTTTTT	CASSGGLAGHGELFF
TRBV19	once	NA	TRBJ1-1	TGTGCCAGTAGTCAGGCGACCCGGAACACTGAAGCTTTCTTT	CASSQATRNTEAFF
TRBV2	NA	TRBD2	TRBJ2-3	TGTGCCAGCATTCGATTAACTAGCGGGAGGTCAGATACGCAGTATTTT	CASIRLTSGRSDTQYF
TRBV28	NA	NA	TRBJ2-2	TGTGCCAGCAGTTCGCCCCCCCTTGGAGAGCTGTTTTTT	CASSSPPLGELFF
TRBV15	NA	TRBD1	TRBJ2-7	TGTGCCACCAGCGCAGACAGGGGGCGCCTTACGGTGTACGAGCAGTACTTC	CATSADRGRLTVYEQYF
TRBV6-1	many	NA	TRBJ1-5	TGTGCCAGCAGTGAATCGGACGGGGGGGGTCAGCCCCAGCATTTT	CASSESDGGGQPQHF
TRBV5-4	once	TRBD2	TRBJ2-2	TGTGCCAGCAGCCTGACTAGCGGGCTAACCGGGGAGCTGTTTTTT	CASSLTSGLTGELFF
TRBV25-1	NA	NA	TRBJ2-5	TGTGCCAGCAGGAACCAAGAGACCCAGTACTTC	CASRNQETQYF
TRBV7-3	NA	NA	TRBJ2-3	TGTGCCAGCAGCGCCAGATCAGGGGGCACAGATACGCAGTATTTT	CASSARSGGTDTQYF
TRBV4-1	NA	NA	TRBJ1-2	TGCGCCAGCAGCCAAGGCCGCCGAGGGGCGGGTGGCTACACCTTC	CASSQGRRGAGGYTF
TRBV6-1	few	NA	TRBJ2-5	TGTGCCAGCAGCTTTTACCGGGACGGCCAAGAGACCCAGTACTTC	CASSFYRDGQETQYF